This TCR beta chain originates from a study of response to subunit inactivated influenza vaccine. This clonotype was counted only a few times. MiXCR, run by TCRdb on the RT-PCR reads, gives a single entry per CDR3 protein. The sample has about 570,000 distinct CDR3 sequences, 11% seen once. This CDR3 spans 12 amino acids. The germline V gene has CDR1 ENHRY and CDR2 SYGVKD. V was clipped by 10 bases and J by 8 bases, with 15 bases between them. This sample was also put to use in a study of T cells expressing NK-cell markers. Turning to that study: TCR beta cDNA was made by 5'RACE template switching with UMIs. Seven of the eight sequenced donors were HCMV-seropositive; one was seronegative. What restricted sorting to alpha-beta TCR T cells in several experiments was an anti-gamma-delta TCR antibody. Of CD8+ T cells, 1.0-7.0% belonged to dominant NKG2C+ clonotypes in several donors. Several donors likewise had their CD3+CD56-NKG2C+ fraction led by these clonotypes.

The V gene is TRBV10-3, the J gene TRBJ1-5; D possibly corresponds to TRBD1 (5 bases). Sequencing was performed on PBMCs from blood, taken on the day of vaccination. This clonotype was sampled from a man in his forties or fifties who received an inactivated influenza vaccine. The CDR3 protein is CATGGGREPQHF. The DNA of the CDR3 is TGTGCCACCGGTGGGGGTAGGGAGCCCCAGCATTTT.